This T cell receptor beta chain comes out of a study of early T cells in non-severe SARS-CoV-2 infection. TCRdb independently ran MiXCR on the 5' RACE reads; one entry per CDR3 protein. Of tens of thousands of distinct CDR3 sequences detected, around 13% appear once; the ten largest clones hold roughly 8.3%. This clonotype was recorded a few times. This TCR derives from an adult who was a healthcare worker with PCR-confirmed SARS-CoV-2 infection or an uninfected control (not recorded which). The sequencing input was whole blood.

CDR3 loop: CASSQRTGQMNTGELFF. CDR3 nucleotide sequence: TGTGCCAGCAGCCAAAGAACCGGACAGATGAACACCGGGGAGCTGTTTTTT. The chain uses TRBV14 and TRBJ2-2, with TRBD1 as a possible D gene (6 bases). Trimming left V 2 bases short and J 1 base short, with 14 bases between. CDR1 SGHDN and CDR2 FVKESK come from the germline V gene. The CDR3 covers 17 residues.